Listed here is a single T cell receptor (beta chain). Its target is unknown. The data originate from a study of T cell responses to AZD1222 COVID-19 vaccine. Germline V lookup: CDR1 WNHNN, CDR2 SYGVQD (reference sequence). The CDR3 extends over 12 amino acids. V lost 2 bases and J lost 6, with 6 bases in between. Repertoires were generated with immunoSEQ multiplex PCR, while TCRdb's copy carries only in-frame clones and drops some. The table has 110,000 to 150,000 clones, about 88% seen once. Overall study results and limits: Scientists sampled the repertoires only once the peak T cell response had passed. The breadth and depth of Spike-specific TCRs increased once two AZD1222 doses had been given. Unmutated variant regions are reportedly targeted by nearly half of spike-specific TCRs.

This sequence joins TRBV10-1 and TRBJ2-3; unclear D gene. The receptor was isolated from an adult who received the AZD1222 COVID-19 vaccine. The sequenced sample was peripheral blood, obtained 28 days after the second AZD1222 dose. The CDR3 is CASSERLDTQYF. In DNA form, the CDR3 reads TGCGCCAGCAGTGAGCGACTTGATACGCAGTATTTT.